This entry concerns a single TCR beta chain. Its target is not known. Sequencing used immunoSEQ multiplex PCR; TCRdb keeps in-frame clones, though not all of them. The sample has about 1,700 clones, under 95% seen once. The data were obtained in a study of graft-versus-host responses after intestinal transplantation. Study-level results: Recipient marrow showed GvH clones, some seen first in ileum or blood. Patients who carried graft-donor T cell macrochimerism also had high graft-versus-host to host-versus-graft clonal ratios in their allografts.

V lost 2 bases and J 3 bases, leaving 3 bases between the germline ends. Germline V gives CDR1 SGHKS, CDR2 YYEKEE (reference sequence). This CDR3 has 11 amino acids. The starting material was PBMCs, obtained 16 days after intestinal transplant. The rearrangement joins TRBV5-5 to TRBJ2-7; no firm D call. This receptor was obtained from a human patient who received an intestinal transplant, so some T cells may come from the graft donor. CDR3 sequence: CASSFNYEQYF. For the CDR3, the DNA is TGTGCCAGCAGCTTCAACTACGAGCAGTACTTC. Drawing the rest from reference TRBV5-5 and TRBJ2-7, the complete variable domain is DAGVTQSPTHLIKTRGQQVTLRCSPISGHKSVSWYQQVLGQGPQFIFQYYEKEERGRGNFPDRFSARQFPNYSSELNVNALLLGDSALYLCASSFNYEQYFGPGTRLTVT.